This T cell receptor beta chain came from a study of beta chain features in type 1 diabetes. In its sample, this clone was seen many times. What it recognizes is unknown. Germline CDR1 KGHSH, CDR2 LQKENI. CDR3 length: 11 residues. V lost 6 bases and J 4 bases, leaving 7 bases between the germline ends. Study conclusions and caveats: There was a moderate but significant shortening of TCRB CDR3s in all four CD4+ subsets of Type 1 diabetes patients. In patients and controls equally, PCR might favor templates that are shorter.

Expressed TCRB transcripts were sequenced, since all the RNA that had been isolated was reverse transcribed. The average read count of naive, central memory and regulatory T cell samples was approximately 3.5 million. The method was immunoSEQ multiplex PCR; TCRdb's version includes in-frame clones alone and lacks a portion of them. The profile shows roughly 300,000 clones, 7% to 9% of them singletons. The sample taken for sequencing was central memory CD4+ T cells from blood. This chain uses TRBV18 with TRBJ2-7; D is undetermined. The clonotype comes from a woman aged 18-29 years in good health. The CDR3 sequence: CASSGGYEQYF. As DNA, the CDR3 is TGTGCCAGCTCGGGTGGATACGAGCAGTACTTC. Full variable domain (rest looked up from reference TRBV18 and TRBJ2-7): NAGVMQNPRHLVRRRGQEARLRCSPMKGHSHVYWYRQLPEEGLKFMVYLQKENIIDESGMPKERFSAEFPKEGPSILRIQQVVRGDSAAYFCASSGGYEQYFGPGTRLTVT.